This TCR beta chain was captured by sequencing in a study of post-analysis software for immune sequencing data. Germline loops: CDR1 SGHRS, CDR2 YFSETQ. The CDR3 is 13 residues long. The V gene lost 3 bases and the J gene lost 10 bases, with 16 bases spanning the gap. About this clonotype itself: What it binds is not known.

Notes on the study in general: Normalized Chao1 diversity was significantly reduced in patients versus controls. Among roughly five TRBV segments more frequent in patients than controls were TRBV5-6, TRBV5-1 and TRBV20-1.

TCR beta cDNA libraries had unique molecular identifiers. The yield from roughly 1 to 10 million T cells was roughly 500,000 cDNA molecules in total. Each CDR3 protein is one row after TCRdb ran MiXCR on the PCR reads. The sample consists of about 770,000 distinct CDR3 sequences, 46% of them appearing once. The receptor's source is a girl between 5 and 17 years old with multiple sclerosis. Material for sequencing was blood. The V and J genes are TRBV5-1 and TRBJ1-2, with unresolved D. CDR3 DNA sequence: TGCGCCAGCAGCTCCTCCATCCCCGGGGACTACACCTTC. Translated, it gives CASSSSIPGDYTF.